A single TCR beta chain is shown here with its context. This clone was counted a single time. No cognate antigen has been identified for it. One base away there is no much larger clone; base qualities are not given. The cohort was made up of 666 healthy bone marrow donors. All cohort members were sampled while nominally healthy, although unrecorded immune exposures were likely present. The donor was CMV seronegative and belonged to the group of under 400 seronegative cohort members. A peripheral blood sample was collected from each donor, and TCR beta sequencing was performed on peripheral blood mononuclear cells. The Qiagen DNeasy Blood Extraction Kit was used to extract genomic DNA from the blood cell samples. These data belong to a study of cytomegalovirus exposure and HLA in healthy donors (TCRdb year 2017). Background on the whole study: An earlier analysis of around 600 of the donors reported approximately 270 Gb of sequence data and more than 90 million unique TCR beta sequences from some 180 million T cells. An early release covering over 500 HLA-typed donors comprised roughly 300 gigabases of sequencing data and 85 million to 100 million unique TCR sequences. HLA typing included class I and class II loci at four-digit resolution. The T cell repertoires of about 700 subjects were profiled by immunosequencing and related to cytomegalovirus serostatus. Among 300 to 450 genotyped donors of the cohort, an average of around 240,000 unique TCR beta nucleotide sequences were sequenced per donor, around 18% of them non-productive. The aim of the study was to test whether cataloging public T cell receptors could identify signatures of past pathogen exposure. In an earlier analysis of 550 to 700 of the donors, high-throughput TCR beta sequencing was used to judge whether each TCR beta V gene segment behaved as functional or pseudogenic. Donor age, sex, ethnicity and CMV serostatus were collected together with the repertoire data. Rather than using new phenotypic data, the later analysis identified candidate immune exposures from TCR beta sequences and from how often those sequences occurred across donors. Of the roughly 400 genotyped donors, 75% to 85% were placed in the genetic ancestry cluster associated with self-reported Caucasian donors. A separate validation cohort of more than 100 different subjects was used in addition to the 666-subject first cohort. A few DR-DQ haplotypes were handled as single units for association and clustering because linkage in the cohort was strong. A later genetic analysis used genome-wide SNP genotypes for 398 of the 666 donors, treating that subset as a discovery cohort. Typing coverage differed by locus: A, B, C, DRB1 and DQB1 were typed in roughly 620-630 donors, DQA1 in about 560, DPA1 in some 610, and DPB1 in 400 to 490. All discovery cohort repertoires had been generated on a single sequencing platform. To predict cytomegalovirus infection status, the study brought together high-throughput TCR immunosequencing, statistical association of individual TCRs with disease status, and machine learning. In a later analysis, previously published TCR beta repertoires from 666 donors were re-analyzed and high-resolution HLA genotyping was added so that TCR occurrence patterns could be studied.

Libraries were built with the immunoSEQ multiplex PCR assay. A mixture of 60 forward primers for TCR Vbeta segments and 13 reverse primers for TCR Jbeta segments was used in the multiplex PCR. The CDR3 region of rearranged TCR beta genes was amplified from genomic DNA by a multiplex PCR assay. The amplified TCR beta libraries were sequenced on the Illumina HiSeq System as 87-base-pair reads. In the authors' own workflow: In a later analysis, roughly 80 million unique TCR beta chains were counted across the 500 to 850 repertoires, and approximately 9.9 million of these chains were shared by at least two donors. Raw reads were error-corrected and collapsed into unique sequences with a nearest-neighbor algorithm that merged closely related sequences to remove PCR and sequencing errors. Alignment of CDR3 sequences to IMGT reference sequences was used to assign V, D and J gene segments. For a sequence to be retained, at least a six-nucleotide match to both a V gene segment and a J gene segment was required. A rearrangement counted as productive if the CDR3 had no stop codons and remained in frame with V and J, and every other rearrangement counted as non-productive. Following IMGT convention, CDR3 was defined as the stretch from the second conserved V-encoded cysteine up to the conserved J-encoded phenylalanine. Sequences without an unambiguous match to a single V gene segment were excluded from the earlier analysis of several hundred of the donors. An earlier analysis of 587 of the donors called V segments functional above 56.7% productive rearrangements and segregating when the between-donor standard deviation exceeded 5%. To diagnose cytomegalovirus status from the catalog of TCR beta chain sequences, a statistical classification framework was built. A later analysis assigned V and J genes by comparing TCR nucleotide sequences with IMGT/GENE-DB human TR gene sequences. A later analysis assigned CDR3 sequences and most-parsimonious VDJ recombination scenarios with the TCRdist pipeline. A later analysis defined each TCR beta chain by its CDR3 amino acid sequence plus V-gene family, and excluded reads lacking a unique V-gene family. In a later analysis, around 650 highly shared, low-generation-probability nucleotide sequences were removed to address suspected cross-contamination and a sequencing artifact. For each public chain, a later analysis derived a clonal expansion index from normalized ranks of inferred template counts within each repertoire. In a later analysis, generation probabilities were computed with a VDJ recombination model fitted to out-of-frame rearrangements, and the resulting probabilities were checked against IGoR. Hypergeometric tests were used in a later analysis to score TCR-TCR, TCR-HLA and TCR-CMV co-occurrence, with a repertoire-size bias correction applied to the TCR pairs. A later analysis estimated false discovery rates by permuting HLA or CMV assignments 20 times. In a later analysis, co-occurring TCRs were grouped with DBSCAN, and TCRdist sequence similarity was added when clustering was performed within HLA-allele-positive subsets. Co-occurrence clustering excluded repertoires with fewer than 30,000 or more than 120,000 public chains, plus five with anomalous nucleotide sharing. What TCRdb holds here is the immuneACCESS table cut down to in-frame rearrangements. Part of the clones is not present; checked against another copy, under half of the missing clones reflect an unresolved V gene, and the others are unexplained. D and trimming come from the DNA, and the V and J calls and clone size come from that table. This sample is represented by under 110,000 clones; around 80% of them were singletons. The biggest ten clones account for 2.5% of the sample.

The CDR3 numbers 14 residues from cysteine through phenylalanine. CDR3 DNA is the only sequence kept; it has 42 bases, read in frame from the first base. V is shortened by 1 base, J by 6 bases, and the region joining them spans 14 bases. CDR1 SGHTS and CDR2 YDEGEE are derived from the germline V gene. Overall study outcomes, separate from this receptor: Because HLA typing was unavailable for some donors at each locus, only the typed subset was used in association tests. According to a later analysis, most CMV-associated TCR beta chains appeared to be HLA-restricted, and the HLA associations seemed to be driven largely by CMV exposure. In a later analysis, the rate of TCR association differed among HLA loci, with DRB1 alleles having the most associated TCRs and HLA-C alleles having the fewest. In a later analysis, HLA-associated TCR beta chains showed more clonal expansion and lower generation probabilities than non-associated chains that were equally common. Only TCR beta chains were sequenced in this cohort, and the absence of alpha or paired-chain data limited detectable features. A further reported finding was that TCR beta sequences accurately predicted the HLA-A and HLA-B alleles for most subjects in the first cohort. Because counts were too low, some 17 rarely observed V segments, including chromosome 9 orphons, were excluded from the earlier analysis of a few hundred of the donors. A later analysis associated 15,000 or so TCR beta sequences with specific HLA alleles at a false discovery rate of 0.05. In a later genetic analysis, a missense DCLRE1C variant was associated with V-gene and J-gene trimming of TCR beta chains, and the association was replicated in an independent cohort. In vitro tests confirmed that a few of the cytomegalovirus-associated TCR beta chains recognize cytomegalovirus antigens. When HLA alleles, especially DR and DQ, strongly co-occurred, TCR associations were difficult to assign to individual alleles. Most TCR sequences were seen in very few donors, while some public TCRs were found in many individuals. An earlier analysis of roughly 570 of the donors showed that most TCR beta V segments appeared in productive rearrangements either about 87% or about 30% of the time, which broadly matched IMGT annotations. According to a later analysis, parvovirus B19, influenza, CMV and Epstein-Barr virus appeared linked to several top co-occurrence clusters. CMV serostatus was the only immune exposure information available for the cohort. In both the original and validation cohorts, the classifier was reported to diagnose cytomegalovirus status with high specificity and sensitivity. It was suggested by the authors that the approach could potentially be generalized to other disease states and immunological phenotypes. In a later genetic analysis, fewer N-insertions in productive TCRs were reported among donors in an Asian-associated ancestry cluster than the approximately 710-donor mean. In the study, approximately 150 TCR beta chains were listed as associated with cytomegalovirus. Sequencing depth was assumed to be roughly uniform across donors in the presence/absence analyses, though that assumption may not hold. The sequencing pipeline was judged likely to have produced a cluster of highly shared sequence variants as a technical artifact. Some IMGT-functional V segments, including TRBV6-2 and TRBV6-3, could not be distinguished by the 87-base-pair reads and were therefore excluded. Linkage disequilibrium might explain the correlated functional status among segregating V segments, but an unknown experimental factor could not be excluded.

The sample consisted of PBMCs. The receptor's source is a middle-aged man in good health and CMV-seronegative. The chain employs TRBV5-8 and TRBJ2-7, and perhaps TRBD1 as D gene, on 6 matching bases. CDR3 protein: CASSLTGYPVEQYF. The sequenced DNA is TGTGCCAGCAGCTTGACAGGGTATCCGGTCGAGCAGTACTTC.